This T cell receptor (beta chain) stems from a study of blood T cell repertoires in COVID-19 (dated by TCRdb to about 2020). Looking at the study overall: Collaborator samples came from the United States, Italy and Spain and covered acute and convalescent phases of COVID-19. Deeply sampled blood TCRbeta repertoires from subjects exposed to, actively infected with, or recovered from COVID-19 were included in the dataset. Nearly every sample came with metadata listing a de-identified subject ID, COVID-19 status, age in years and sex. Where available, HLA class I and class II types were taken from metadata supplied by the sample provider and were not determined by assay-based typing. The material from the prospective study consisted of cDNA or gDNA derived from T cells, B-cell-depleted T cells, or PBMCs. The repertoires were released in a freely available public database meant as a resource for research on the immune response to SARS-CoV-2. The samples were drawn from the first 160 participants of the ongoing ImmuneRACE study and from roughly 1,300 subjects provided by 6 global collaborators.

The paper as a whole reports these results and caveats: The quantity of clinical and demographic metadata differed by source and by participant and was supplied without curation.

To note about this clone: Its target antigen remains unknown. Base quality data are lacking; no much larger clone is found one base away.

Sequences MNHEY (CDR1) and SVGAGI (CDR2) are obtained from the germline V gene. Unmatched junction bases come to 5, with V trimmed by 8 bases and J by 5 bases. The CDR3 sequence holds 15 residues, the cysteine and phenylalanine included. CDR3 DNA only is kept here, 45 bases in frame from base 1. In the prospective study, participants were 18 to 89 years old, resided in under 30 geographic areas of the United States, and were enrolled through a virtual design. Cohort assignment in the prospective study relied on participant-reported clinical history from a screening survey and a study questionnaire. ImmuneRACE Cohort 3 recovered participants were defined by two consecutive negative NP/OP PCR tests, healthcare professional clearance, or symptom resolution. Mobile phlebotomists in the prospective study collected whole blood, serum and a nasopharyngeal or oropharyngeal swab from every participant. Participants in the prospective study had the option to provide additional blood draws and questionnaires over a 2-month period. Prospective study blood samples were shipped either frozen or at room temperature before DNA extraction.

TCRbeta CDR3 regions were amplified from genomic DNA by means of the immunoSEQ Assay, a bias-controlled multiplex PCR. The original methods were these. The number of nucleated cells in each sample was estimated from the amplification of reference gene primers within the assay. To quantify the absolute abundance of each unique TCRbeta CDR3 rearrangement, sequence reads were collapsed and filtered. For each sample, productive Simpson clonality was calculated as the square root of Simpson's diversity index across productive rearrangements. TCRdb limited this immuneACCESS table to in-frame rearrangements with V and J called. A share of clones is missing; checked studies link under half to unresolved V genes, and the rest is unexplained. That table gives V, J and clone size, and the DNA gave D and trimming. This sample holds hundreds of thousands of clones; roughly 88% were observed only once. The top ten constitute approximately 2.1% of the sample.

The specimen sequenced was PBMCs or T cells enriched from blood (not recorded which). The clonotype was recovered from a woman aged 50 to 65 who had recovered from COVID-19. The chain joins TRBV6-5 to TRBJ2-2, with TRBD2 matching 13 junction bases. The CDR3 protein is CASHGLAGVTGELFF. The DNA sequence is TGTGCCAGCCATGGACTAGCGGGAGTGACCGGGGAGCTGTTTTTT.